What follows are 6 T cell receptor beta chains derived from one specimen sequenced in a study of identical twins. TCRdb used MiXCR to reprocess the 5' RACE reads, holding one entry per CDR3 protein. The sample holds about 890,000 distinct CDR3 sequences, 9% to 15% seen once. These same records also appear under a second study, on yellow fever vaccine responses in identical twins.

The specimen was PBMCs. These receptors were collected from a woman in her late teens or twenties in good health.

This clonotype was observed a handful of times. The chain employs TRBV7-9 and TRBJ2-5; 10 bases line up with TRBD1. The CDR3 spans 15 residues. Germline trimming cut 4 bases from V and 4 bases from J; bases unmatched to any gene: 6. The germline V gene encodes CDR1 SEHNR and CDR2 FQNEAQ (reference sequence). The chain's CDR3 is CASSSETGGLETQYF. The CDR3 DNA is TGTGCCAGCAGCTCGGAGACAGGGGGCTTAGAGACCCAGTACTTC.

The chain recombines TRBV10-3 with TRBJ2-7; 7 bases map to TRBD1. Germline V gives CDR1 ENHRY, CDR2 SYGVKD. The CDR3 is made up of 12 amino acids. Losses at the gene ends were 4 bases for V and 6 bases for J; bases not matched to a gene: 3. CDR3 residues: CAISVTGREQYF. The CDR3 DNA sequence: TGTGCCATCAGTGTGACAGGGCGCGAGCAGTACTTC.

The CDR3 spells CASRGGTGGAEKQFF. DNA of the CDR3: TGTGCCAGCAGAGGCGGGACAGGGGGCGCAGAAAAACAGTTCTTC. The chain has TRBV12-3 or TRBV12-4 and TRBJ2-1, with 12 positions matching TRBD1. CDR3 size: 15 residues. Losses at the gene ends were 6 bases for V and 13 bases for J; bases not matched to a gene: 13.

In its sample, this clonotype was seen many times. CDR3 bases: TGTGCCAGCAACACGGGCGGCTATGGCTACACCTTC. Translating gives CASNTGGYGYTF. The chain combines TRBV12-3 or TRBV12-4 with TRBJ1-2; D is ambiguous. With 7 bases removed from V and 4 bases from J, the gap between germline ends came to 10 bases. This CDR3 region has 12 residues.

This chain connects TRBV3-1 to TRBJ2-5, with 7 bases that match TRBD1. Trimming at V came to 4 bases and at J to 2 bases, leaving 10 bases not matched to a gene. The CDR3 totals 16 residues. Germline V gives CDR1 LGHDT, CDR2 YNNKEL (reference sequence). CDR3 sequence (DNA): TGTGCCAGCAGCCCCCCTGGCTGGGACAGACAAGAGACCCAGTACTTC. Its translation is CASSPPGWDRQETQYF.

The chain combines TRBV7-9 with TRBJ2-1; D gene unclear. V lost 7 bases and J 6 bases, leaving 7 bases between the germline ends. Germline assignment: CDR1 SEHNR and CDR2 FQNEAQ (reference sequence). This CDR3 contains 11 residues. In DNA, the CDR3 is TGTGCCAGCACCTGGATCAATGAGCAGTTCTTC. Protein sequence: CASTWINEQFF.